These 5 T cell receptor beta chains were all obtained from the same sample, sequenced in a study of shared T cell receptors in the human thymus. Some clones are missing from TCRdb's copy, which holds only in-frame ones; the method was immunoSEQ multiplex PCR. Among 640,000 or so clones listed, around 87% were seen once. This sample was shared with a second study, whose subject was human thymus T cells.

What was sequenced was thymocytes. These receptors were collected from a boy under two years old with a congenital heart defect.

CDR3 protein: CASSPRGVRGGRSSGNTIYF. As DNA, the CDR3 is TGTGCCAGCTCACCACGCGGGGTACGGGGGGGCCGCAGCTCTGGAAACACCATATATTTT. This sequence joins TRBV18 and TRBJ1-3; maybe TRBD1 (6 bases). CDR1 is KGHSH and CDR2 is LQKENI in the germline V gene. V lost 1 base to trimming and J lost 0 bases, with 22 bases between them. This CDR3 has 20 amino acids. The full variable domain, completed using reference TRBV18 and TRBJ1-3, is NAGVMQNPRHLVRRRGQEARLRCSPMKGHSHVYWYRQLPEEGLKFMVYLQKENIIDESGMPKERFSAEFPKEGPSILRIQQVVRGDSAAYFCASSPRGVRGGRSSGNTIYFGEGSWLTVV.

The CDR3 spells CASSYGRQGKAEKLFF. For the CDR3, the DNA is TGTGCCAGCAGCTACGGTAGACAGGGAAAGGCGGAAAAACTGTTTTTT. The chain employs TRBV11-2 and TRBJ1-4, with 7 positions matching TRBD1. Looked up from germline, CDR1 is SGHAT and CDR2 is FQNNGV. The CDR3 loop spans 16 amino acids. Trimming removed 4 bases from V and 8 bases from J; junction bases left unmatched: 13.

This clone has more than one count but fewer than ten. The chain carries TRBV4-2 and TRBJ1-5, with D perhaps matching TRBD1 (5 bases). The CDR3 length is 14 residues. The V end lost 3 bases, the J end lost 4 bases, and 10 bases lay between the germline ends. Per the germline V gene, CDR1 is LGHNA and CDR2 is YNFKEQ. The CDR3 loop is CASSHQGQNQPQHF. DNA for the CDR3: TGTGCCAGCAGCCATCAGGGTCAAAATCAGCCCCAGCATTTT.

In this sample, this clone turned up a few times. This sequence joins TRBV14 and TRBJ2-7; 7 bases align to TRBD1. The CDR3 loop spans 17 amino acids. Germline V gives CDR1 SGHDN, CDR2 FVKESK. The J segment lost 5 bases and the V segment lost 0 bases, leaving 13 bases of the junction unmatched. CDR3 DNA: TGTGCCAGCAGCCAAGAAAATCGACAGGGATTTGGGGACGAGCAGTACTTC. Protein: CASSQENRQGFGDEQYF. Combining the CDR3 with reference TRBV14 and TRBJ2-7 gives the whole variable domain EAGVTQFPSHSVIEKGQTVTLRCDPISGHDNLYWYRRVMGKEIKFLLHFVKESKQDESGMPNNRFLAERTGGTYSTLKVQPAELEDSGVYFCASSQENRQGFGDEQYFGPGTRLTVT.

The V and J genes are TRBV6-1 and TRBJ2-2; the D gene is possibly TRBD2 (6 bases). The CDR3 is 13 residues long. V was pared by 7 bases and J by 2 bases, with 8 bases between. Germline-derived CDR1 and CDR2 are MNHNS and SASEGT. CDR3 protein: CASKGTNTGELFF. The CDR3 nucleotides read TGTGCCAGCAAGGGGACTAACACCGGGGAGCTGTTTTTT.